The 20 T cell receptor beta chains listed next were all sequenced from one sample in a study of PD-1 blockade in classical Hodgkin lymphoma. Assay: immunoSEQ multiplex PCR; the TCRdb copy retains only in-frame clones and omits some. The data contain 35,000 to 45,000 clones, under 75% of them seen just once; the ten biggest clones take up 2.8%. All patients relapsed after autologous stem cell transplantation, and brentuximab vedotin exposure varied. The specimen comprised peripheral blood mononuclear cells (PBMCs), sampled before the second cycle of nivolumab. All receptors derive from a human donor with classical Hodgkin lymphoma.

Relative to its sample, this clone is medium-sized (0.01 to 0.1%). CDR3 in amino acids: CASTSWGDQPQHF. The CDR3 nucleotides are TGTGCCAGTACCTCATGGGGTGATCAGCCCCAGCATTTT. The chain joins TRBV19 to TRBJ1-5; the D is unclear. CDR1 and CDR2 from the germline V gene are LNHDA and SQIVND (reference sequence). Trimming removed 7 bases at V and 5 bases at J, with 12 bases between. This CDR3 comprises 13 residues. The full variable domain, with the rest looked up from reference TRBV19 and TRBJ1-5, is DGGITQSPKYLFRKEGQNVTLSCEQNLNHDAMYWYRQDPGQGLRLIYYSQIVNDFQKGDIAEGYSVSREKKESFPLTVTSAQKNPTAFYLCASTSWGDQPQHFGDGTRLSIL.

There are a few counts of this clone. This chain uses TRBV29-1 with TRBJ2-7, with TRBD2 matching over 10 bases. The CDR3 consists of 12 residues. Germline V gene data show CDR1 as SQVTM and CDR2 as ANQGSEA. Unmatched junction bases numbered 2, after V lost 6 bases and J lost 3 bases. This CDR3 reads CSVLAGVYEQYF. CDR3 in DNA: TGCAGCGTGCTAGCGGGGGTCTACGAGCAGTACTTC.

CDR3 DNA: TGTGCCAGCAGCTCCCACGGGACGGGCTACGAGCAGTACTTC. Residues: CASSSHGTGYEQYF. The chain employs TRBV13 and TRBJ2-7; D tentatively fits TRBD1 or TRBD2 (5 bases each). Germline loops: CDR1 PRHDT, CDR2 FYEKMQ (reference sequence). The CDR3 sequence is 14 residues long. V was clipped by 4 bases and J by 3 bases, with 13 bases between them.

The chain employs TRBV6-5 and TRBJ1-1; weak D call: TRBD1 (5 bases). Germline V gene lookup returns CDR1 MNHEY and CDR2 SVGAGI. The V gene lost 2 bases and the J gene lost 3 bases, with 13 bases spanning the gap. The CDR3 extends over 15 amino acids. The CDR3 nucleotides are TGTGCCAGCAGTTACGACGACGGGGGGTACACTGAAGCTTTCTTT. This codes for CASSYDDGGYTEAFF.

The V gene is TRBV19, the J gene TRBJ1-1, with D unclear. CDR1 is LNHDA and CDR2 is SQIVND in the germline V gene (reference sequence). CDR3 length equals 15 residues. The ends were cut back, 7 bases at V and 1 base at J, with 16 bases in the middle. CDR3 nucleotide sequence: TGTGCCAGTACCCCAGGCTTGTTTGGGAACACTGAAGCTTTCTTT. This gives the protein CASTPGLFGNTEAFF.

The V call is TRBV14, the J call TRBJ2-7; D gene uncertain. The V gene's germline CDR1 is SGHDN and CDR2 FVKESK. The CDR3 is made up of 14 amino acids. Trimming cost V 1 base and J 2 bases, with 9 bases left between them. CDR3 in amino acids: CASSQAQSAYEQYF. The CDR3 DNA reads as TGTGCCAGCAGCCAAGCCCAATCGGCCTACGAGCAGTACTTC. The full variable domain, rest sourced from reference TRBV14 and TRBJ2-7, is EAGVTQFPSHSVIEKGQTVTLRCDPISGHDNLYWYRRVMGKEIKFLLHFVKESKQDESGMPNNRFLAERTGGTYSTLKVQPAELEDSGVYFCASSQAQSAYEQYFGPGTRLTVT.

V usage is TRBV4-3 and J usage is TRBJ2-7; D is uncertain. The germline V and J ends were trimmed by 2 bases and 0 bases, with 8 bases remaining between them. The CDR3 sequence is 14 residues long. Looked up from germline, CDR1 is LGHNA and CDR2 is YSLEER. The CDR3 nucleotides read TGCGCCAGCAGCCAACGGCTGGGCTCCTACGAGCAGTACTTC. It encodes CASSQRLGSYEQYF.

The genes are TRBV30 and TRBJ1-4; a weak D match, TRBD1 (5 bases). Germline lookup yields CDR1 GTSNPN and CDR2 SVGIG (reference sequence). Trimming took 3 bases from V and 8 from J, leaving 13 bases between them. The CDR3 consists of 13 residues. CDR3 coding DNA: TGTGCCTGGAGCCCCTGGGGGGGAGAAAAACTGTTTTTT. Its protein product is CAWSPWGGEKLFF.

In this sample, this clone is medium-sized (0.01 to 0.1%). The V and J genes are TRBV19 and TRBJ2-1; no clear D gene. Trimming left V 1 base short and J 7 bases short, with 11 bases between. This CDR3 has 14 amino acids. The V gene's germline CDR1 is LNHDA and CDR2 SQIVND (reference sequence). DNA of the CDR3: TGTGCCAGTAGTATAGTAACCATAGGAAATGAGCAGTTCTTC. It yields the protein CASSIVTIGNEQFF.

The CDR3 coding sequence is TGTGCCACCGCCGGAGGAACCCCTCTATCCGGCTACACCTTC. Amino acids: CATAGGTPLSGYTF. The V gene is TRBV28, the J gene TRBJ1-2; D gene ambiguous. The V end lost 10 bases, the J end lost 8 bases, and 23 bases lay between the germline ends. CDR3 length: 14 residues. The germline CDR1 and CDR2 sequences are MDHEN and SYDVKM.

In its sample, this clone was seen once. The V call is TRBV28, the J call TRBJ2-7; tentatively, D is TRBD2 (5 bases). Germline V lookup: CDR1 MDHEN, CDR2 SYDVKM. The CDR3 has 14 amino acids. Trimming took off 5 bases at V and 7 bases at J, with 18 bases between the two ends. The CDR3 protein is CASSLGTSPGEQYF. The CDR3 nucleotides are TGTGCCAGCAGTCTGGGAACATCGCCGGGGGAGCAGTACTTC.

The V and J genes are TRBV11-2 and TRBJ2-1, with unresolved D. Trimming left V 5 bases short and J 9 bases short, with 11 bases between. The CDR3 covers 12 residues. Germline V gene data show CDR1 as SGHAT and CDR2 as FQNNGV. The CDR3 is CASSPPFSEQFF. Written as DNA, the CDR3 is TGTGCCAGCAGCCCCCCGTTTAGTGAGCAGTTCTTC. Complete variable domain (other parts from reference TRBV11-2 and TRBJ2-1): EAGVAQSPRYKIIEKRQSVAFWCNPISGHATLYWYQQILGQGPKLLIQFQNNGVVDDSQLPKDRFSAERLKGVDSTLKIQPAKLEDSAVYLCASSPPFSEQFFGPGTRLTVL.

The V and J genes are TRBV27 and TRBJ2-5; 9 bases are shared with TRBD1. Unmatched junction bases numbered 7, after V lost 3 bases and J lost 5 bases. The germline gives CDR1 MNHEY, CDR2 SMNVEV (reference sequence). The CDR3 loop spans 15 amino acids. CDR3 loop: CASSLGVGQGETQYF. In nucleotides, the CDR3 is TGTGCCAGCAGTTTGGGTGTCGGACAGGGGGAGACCCAGTACTTC.

The chain joins TRBV19 to TRBJ2-5, with 7 bases fitting TRBD1. The DNA end favors TRBJ2-7, so the J call may be wrong. Per germline, CDR1 LNHDA and CDR2 SQIVND (reference sequence). This CDR3 contains 15 residues. The CDR3 sequence is CASSLSTGPSYEQYF. The CDR3 DNA reads as TGTGCCAGTAGTTTATCGACAGGGCCCTCCTACGAGCAGTACTTC.

This chain joins TRBV6-5 and TRBJ2-5; tentative D call: TRBD1 (5 bases). The CDR3 sequence is 12 residues long. Trimming shortened V by 7 bases and J by 2 bases, and 8 bases separated the two germline ends. Germline V gives CDR1 MNHEY, CDR2 SVGAGI. CDR3 residues: CASKDRQETQYF. The CDR3 nucleotides read TGTGCCAGCAAAGACAGACAAGAGACCCAGTACTTC.

This clone has ten or more counts. This sequence joins TRBV4-1 and TRBJ2-7; TRBD1 matches at 7 bases. CDR1 is MGHRA, CDR2 YSYEKL, per germline. V was clipped by 4 bases and J by 0 bases; unmatched bases: 9. The CDR3 consists of 16 residues. CDR3 amino acids: CASSPAGGWDSYEQYF. The CDR3 region has the DNA TGCGCCAGCAGCCCCGCAGGGGGTTGGGACTCCTACGAGCAGTACTTC.

The chain recombines TRBV6-5 with TRBJ2-7, with unresolved D. The CDR3 runs 10 residues. V dropped 8 bases and J dropped 4 bases, with 6 bases sitting between them. The germline CDR1 and CDR2 sequences are MNHEY and SVGAGI. This CDR3 reads CASGAYEQYF. The CDR3 DNA reads as TGTGCCAGCGGCGCTTACGAGCAGTACTTC.

The V gene is TRBV28, the J gene TRBJ2-1; TRBD2 is a possible D gene (6 bases). CDR1 and CDR2 from the germline V gene are MDHEN and SYDVKM. CDR3 length: 13 residues. V was cut by 6 bases and J by 7 bases, with 13 bases left in between. The CDR3 protein is CASRLTRGNEQFF. CDR3 DNA: TGTGCCAGCAGGCTGACCCGGGGGAATGAGCAGTTCTTC.

The J gene is TRBJ1-4, the V gene TRBV5-4; maybe TRBD1 (6 bases). This CDR3 has 13 amino acids. Germline V gene data show CDR1 as SGHNT and CDR2 as YYREEE (reference sequence). The V gene lost 4 bases and the J gene lost 12 bases, with 16 bases spanning the gap. CDR3 coding DNA: TGTGCCAGCAGCCGGAACGGGGGCGTAGAACTGTTTTTT. Protein product: CASSRNGGVELFF.

This clone came up a few times. The gene calls are TRBV6-5 and TRBJ1-1, with a possible D match to TRBD1 (6 bases). This CDR3 has 15 residues. Looked up from germline, CDR1 is MNHEY and CDR2 is SVGAGI. Trimming removed 5 bases at V and 5 bases at J, with 18 bases between. CDR3 coding DNA: TGTGCCAGCAGTGGCGACTTGGAAACAGGGACTGAAGCTTTCTTT. Its protein product is CASSGDLETGTEAFF.